Following are 22 T cell receptor beta chains from one sample sequenced in a study of T cells in women clearing cervical HPV infection. This table comes from immunoSEQ multiplex PCR, and its TCRdb copy is limited to in-frame clones, with some not included. The sample has 10,000 to 15,000 clones. Sequenced: blood buffy coat. These receptors all stem from a woman aged 18 to 75 with a cervical HPV16 infection that either progressed to CIN3+ or cleared (not recorded which).

In the case of this clone: The DNA ends 3 residues before the CDR3 does, and the rest of the CDR3 is filled in from the germline J gene. The chain is built from TRBV4-1 and TRBJ2-7; 9 bases fit TRBD1. CDR1 and CDR2 (germline): MGHRA, YSYEKL. The CDR3 spans 17 residues. The trim removed 0 bases at V and 2 bases at J, leaving 8 bases unmatched. The covered CDR3 bases are TGCGCCAGCAGCCAAGAGGCCCCCGGGACAGGGCCCTACGAG. Its protein is CASSQEAPGTGPYE. The CDR3 in full is CASSQEAPGTGPYEQYF.

For this clone: The CDR3 is cut off 3 residues early in the read; its end comes from the germline J gene. V and J are TRBV5-1 and TRBJ1-1; tentative D call: TRBD1 (6 bases). The CDR3 covers 13 residues. With 5 bases removed from V and 1 base from J, the gap between germline ends came to 9 bases. Germline V lookup: CDR1 SGHRS, CDR2 YFSETQ. The chain's CDR3 is CASSLQGNTEAFF. The sequenced CDR3 bases are TGCGCCAGCAGTTTACAGGGGAACACTGAA.

With regard to this clone: The read is 3 residues too short to cover the CDR3 end, so that end is filled in from the germline J gene. The chain recombines TRBV5-5 with TRBJ1-3; perhaps TRBD1 as D (5 bases). Germline assignment: CDR1 SGHKS and CDR2 YYEKEE (reference sequence). The CDR3 length is 14 residues. V lost 2 bases, J lost 2 bases, and 8 bases lay in between. CDR3 DNA (partial): TGTGCCAGCAGCTTAGACAGTCCTGGAAACACC. Translation gives CASSLDSPGNT. The CDR3 as a whole reads CASSLDSPGNTIYF.

To note about this clone: The observed sequence ends 3 residues before the CDR3 terminus, with the missing tail filled in from the germline J gene. The chain combines TRBV19 with TRBJ1-1; D is unresolved. CDR3 length: 13 amino acids. Germline assignment: CDR1 LNHDA and CDR2 SQIVND (reference sequence). The part of the CDR3 DNA that was read is TGTGCCAGTAGTATTGGTCTAGCTTACGAG. Amino acid sequence: CASSIGLAYE. The CDR3 in its entirety is CASSIGLAYEAFF. The full variable domain, completed using reference TRBV19 and TRBJ1-1, is DGGITQSPKYLFRKEGQNVTLSCEQNLNHDAMYWYRQDPGQGLRLIYYSQIVNDFQKGDIAEGYSVSREKKESFPLTVTSAQKNPTAFYLCASSIGLAYEAFFGQGTRLTVV.

Worth noting for this clone: The read finishes 3 residues shy of the CDR3 end, and the germline J gene is used to complete it. The rearrangement uses TRBV11-1 and TRBJ1-4; 10 bases match TRBD1. Per germline, CDR1 SGHAT and CDR2 FQDESV (reference sequence). The CDR3 is 15 residues long. V trimming: 5 bases; J trimming: 5 bases; junction bases outside the gene matches: 5. The sequenced part of the CDR3 DNA is TGTGCCAGCAGCGCGGGACAGGGGAGGAATGAAAAA. Translated: CASSAGQGRNEK. The full CDR3 sequence reads CASSAGQGRNEKLFF.

Turning to this clone: The CDR3 end is not reached by the read, which stops 3 residues before it; the germline J gene fills it in. This rearrangement joins TRBV28 to TRBJ2-2; no clear D. Per the germline V gene, CDR1 is MDHEN and CDR2 is SYDVKM. The ends were cut back, 7 bases at V and 0 bases at J, with 6 bases in the middle. The CDR3 consists of 13 residues. This CDR3 reads CASISSNTGELFF. CDR3 DNA, as far as it was read: TGTGCCAGCATTAGTTCGAACACCGGGGAG.

As to this clone: The sequence runs out 3 residues before the end of the CDR3; the remainder is reconstructed from the germline J gene. V and J are TRBV5-1 and TRBJ2-7; a possible D gene is TRBD2 (7 bases). The germline CDR1 and CDR2 sequences are SGHRS and YFSETQ. The CDR3 extends over 14 amino acids. Trimming shortened V by 6 bases and J by 6 bases, and 19 bases separated the two germline ends. The part of the CDR3 DNA that was read is TGCGCCAGCACTAGGGGGGGGGATGCGGGCGAG. This codes for CASTRGGDAGE. The full CDR3 sequence reads CASTRGGDAGEQYF.

For this clone: Read data end 3 residues before the CDR3 end; the end is taken from the germline J gene. The chain links TRBV12-3 or TRBV12-4 to TRBJ2-7; weak D call: TRBD1 (6 bases). V lost 3 bases and J lost 3, with 15 bases in between. The CDR3 covers 15 residues. The chain's CDR3 is CASSFGLTQGYEQYF. CDR3 DNA, as far as it was read: TGTGCCAGCAGTTTCGGCCTCACACAGGGCTACGAG.

About this clone: The missing CDR3 end, 3 residues past where the read stops, is filled in from the germline J gene. V is TRBV19 and J is TRBJ1-5, with D possibly being TRBD1 (5 bases). V shed 6 bases and J shed 7 bases, with 16 bases lying between them. The germline gives CDR1 LNHDA, CDR2 SQIVND (reference sequence). The CDR3 is made up of 14 amino acids. CDR3 bases read: TGTGCCAGTAGCACTAGCGGGGGACCCCAGCCC. Amino acids: CASSTSGGPQP. From start to end, the CDR3 is CASSTSGGPQPQHF.

With regard to this clone: The read terminates 3 residues before the CDR3 end, so the remaining end is supplied by the germline J gene. The rearrangement uses TRBV2 and TRBJ1-2, with no clear D. V shed 2 bases and J shed 1 base, with 5 bases lying between them. The CDR3 is 13 amino acids. Germline CDR1 is SNHLY and CDR2 is FYNNEI. The sequenced part of the CDR3 DNA is TGTGCCAGCAGTGAAACTAGTAACTATGGC. Translated, it gives CASSETSNYG. In full, the CDR3 reads CASSETSNYGYTF.

About this clone: The CDR3 end is not reached by the read, which stops 3 residues before it; the germline J gene fills it in. This rearrangement joins TRBV18 to TRBJ1-1; no reliable D call. The CDR3 covers 14 residues. Germline-derived CDR1 and CDR2 are KGHSH and LQKENI. The CDR3 reads CASSPSSGQETAFF. The sequenced part of the CDR3 DNA is TGTGCCAGCTCACCTTCTAGCGGTCAAGAGACA. Complete variable domain (other parts from reference TRBV18 and TRBJ1-1): NAGVMQNPRHLVRRRGQEARLRCSPMKGHSHVYWYRQLPEEGLKFMVYLQKENIIDESGMPKERFSAEFPKEGPSILRIQQVVRGDSAAYFCASSPSSGQETAFFGQGTRLTVV.

Notes on this clone: The read is 3 residues too short to cover the CDR3 end, so that end is filled in from the germline J gene. V gene TRBV18 combines with J gene TRBJ2-5; TRBD2 might be the D (6 bases). Germline V gene lookup returns CDR1 KGHSH and CDR2 LQKENI. CDR3 length: 14 amino acids. Between the trimmed V and J ends, which lost 1 base and 2 bases, there was a span of 8 bases. CDR3 region: CASSPQSGQETQYF. The part of the CDR3 DNA that was read is TGTGCCAGCTCACCACAGAGCGGGCAAGAGACC.

On this clone itself: The read falls 3 residues short of the CDR3 end, and the missing part is taken from the germline J gene. The rearrangement links TRBV18 to TRBJ2-3; D is possibly TRBD1 (6 bases). From germline, CDR1 is KGHSH and CDR2 LQKENI. The CDR3 sequence is 15 residues long. CDR3: CASSPPGAHQEAQYF. The CDR3 bases that were read are TGTGCCAGCTCACCACCGGGGGCGCATCAAGAGGCG.

Comments on this clone: The read halts 3 residues ahead of the CDR3 end, with the missing end drawn from the germline J gene. The chain is built from TRBV11-2 and TRBJ2-4; perhaps TRBD1 as D (5 bases). The CDR3 runs 12 residues. The germline V gene has CDR1 SGHAT and CDR2 FQNNGV. Incomplete CDR3 DNA: TGTGCCAGCAGCTCCCTAGGGGTGGTT. The encoded protein is CASSSLGVV. In full, the CDR3 reads CASSSLGVVQYF.

Notes on this clone: The missing CDR3 end, 3 residues past where the read stops, is filled in from the germline J gene. This sequence joins TRBV19 and TRBJ1-6; possibly TRBD1 for D (5 bases). The CDR3 is made up of 15 amino acids. Germline V gene lookup returns CDR1 LNHDA and CDR2 SQIVND (reference sequence). Trimming cost V 8 bases and J 6 bases, with 17 bases left between them. The sequenced part of the CDR3 DNA is TGTGCCAGTCGGCAATCCAGGGAAGGTAATTCACCC. This translates into CASRQSREGNSP. From start to end, the CDR3 is CASRQSREGNSPLHF.

In regard to this clone: The CDR3 end is not reached by the read, which stops 3 residues before it; the germline J gene fills it in. The chain joins TRBV10-3 to TRBJ1-2, with 10 bases fitting TRBD1. Germline-derived CDR1 and CDR2 are ENHRY and SYGVKD. The CDR3 is 14 residues long. The V segment lost 6 bases and the J segment 4 bases; nucleotides outside the gene matches: 5. The CDR3 DNA, read in part, is TGTGCCATCAGGGGGACAGGGGTTTTCTATGGC. It codes for CAIRGTGVFYG. The complete CDR3 protein is CAIRGTGVFYGYTF.

For this clone: Coverage ceases 3 residues before the CDR3 finishes, and the germline J gene fills in the end. The gene calls are TRBV19 and TRBJ1-5, with TRBD1 identical over 7 bases. CDR3 length equals 15 residues. With 10 bases clipped from V and 0 bases from J, the junction kept 9 bases outside the gene matches. Germline V gene lookup returns CDR1 LNHDA and CDR2 SQIVND (reference sequence). This chain's CDR3 is CATTGAHSSNQPQHF. CDR3 DNA (partial): TGTGCCACTACAGGGGCCCATAGTAGCAATCAGCCC.

As regards this clone: The read halts 3 residues ahead of the CDR3 end, with the missing end drawn from the germline J gene. This sequence joins TRBV20-1 and TRBJ1-1; D might be TRBD1 (6 bases). From germline, CDR1 is DFQATT and CDR2 SNEGSKA (reference sequence). This CDR3 has 12 residues. Trimming removed 6 bases at V and 1 base at J, with 9 bases between. Here the CDR3 reads CSARQENTEAFF. The covered CDR3 bases are TGCAGTGCCCGACAGGAGAACACTGAA.

Details on this clone: The read falls 3 residues short of the CDR3 end, and the missing part is taken from the germline J gene. This chain connects TRBV5-6 to TRBJ1-2; D may be TRBD1 (5 bases). The CDR3 sequence is 14 residues long. V was clipped by 4 bases and J by 0 bases, with 10 bases between them. CDR1 is SGHDT, CDR2 YYEEEE, per germline. The sequenced CDR3 bases are TGTGCCAGCAGCCTAGGGGTTCCTAACTATGGC. This codes for CASSLGVPNYG. The CDR3 as a whole reads CASSLGVPNYGYTF. Combining the CDR3 with reference TRBV5-6 and TRBJ1-2 gives the whole variable domain DAGVTQSPTHLIKTRGQQVTLRCSPKSGHDTVSWYQQALGQGPQFIFQYYEEEERQRGNFPDRFSGHQFPNYSSELNVNALLLGDSALYLCASSLGVPNYGYTFGSGTRLTVV.

Here the CDR3 reads CARLCWGRNEKLFF. The covered CDR3 bases are TGTGCCCGTTTGTGTTGGGGGCGAAATGAAAAA. This chain links TRBV4-2 with TRBJ1-4; possible D gene TRBD1, 6 bases. The read ends 3 residues shy of where the CDR3 ends; the end is completed using the germline J gene. V lost 11 bases and J 5 bases, leaving 18 bases between the germline ends. The CDR3 has 14 amino acids. Per germline, CDR1 LGHNA and CDR2 YNFKEQ.

With respect to this clone: The missing CDR3 end, 3 residues past where the read stops, is filled in from the germline J gene. The chain recombines TRBV12-3 or TRBV12-4 with TRBJ2-7, with a tentative D call TRBD2 (6 bases). The CDR3 is 13 residues long. Trimming removed 2 bases at V and 4 bases at J, with 9 bases between. The CDR3 protein is CASSLSDYYEQYF. The sequenced part of the CDR3 DNA is TGTGCCAGCAGTTTATCGGACTATTACGAG.

As for this clone: The observed sequence ends 3 residues before the CDR3 terminus, with the missing tail filled in from the germline J gene. J is TRBJ2-7 and V is TRBV30; tentatively, D is TRBD2 (7 bases). Germline V gene sequence: CDR1 GTSNPN, CDR2 SVGIG (reference sequence). CDR3 length equals 14 residues. Trimming shortened V by 0 bases and J by 3 bases, and 12 bases separated the two germline ends. The CDR3 sequence is CAWSVGGANYEQYF. The part of the CDR3 DNA that was read is TGTGCCTGGAGTGTGGGGGGGGCCAACTACGAG.